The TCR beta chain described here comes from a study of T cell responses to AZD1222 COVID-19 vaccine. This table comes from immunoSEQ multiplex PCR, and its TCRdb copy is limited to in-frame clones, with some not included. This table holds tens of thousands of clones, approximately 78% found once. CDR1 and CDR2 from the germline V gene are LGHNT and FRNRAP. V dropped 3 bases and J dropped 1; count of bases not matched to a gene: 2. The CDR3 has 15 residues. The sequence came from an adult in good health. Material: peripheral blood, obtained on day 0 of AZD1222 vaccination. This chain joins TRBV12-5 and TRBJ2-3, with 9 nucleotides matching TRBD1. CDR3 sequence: CASGLGDRGTDTQYF. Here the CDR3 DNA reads TGTGCTAGTGGTTTAGGGGACAGGGGCACAGATACGCAGTATTTT.